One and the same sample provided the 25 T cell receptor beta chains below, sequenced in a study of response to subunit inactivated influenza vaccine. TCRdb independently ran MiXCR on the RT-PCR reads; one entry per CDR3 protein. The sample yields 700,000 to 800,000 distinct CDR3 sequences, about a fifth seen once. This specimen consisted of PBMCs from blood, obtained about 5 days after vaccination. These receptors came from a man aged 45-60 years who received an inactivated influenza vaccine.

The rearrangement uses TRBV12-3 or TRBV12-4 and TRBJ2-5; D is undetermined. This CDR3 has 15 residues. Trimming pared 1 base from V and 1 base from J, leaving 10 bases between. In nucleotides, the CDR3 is TGTGCCAGCAGTTTAGTCGGACGGGTCCAAGAGACCCAGTACTTC. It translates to CASSLVGRVQETQYF.

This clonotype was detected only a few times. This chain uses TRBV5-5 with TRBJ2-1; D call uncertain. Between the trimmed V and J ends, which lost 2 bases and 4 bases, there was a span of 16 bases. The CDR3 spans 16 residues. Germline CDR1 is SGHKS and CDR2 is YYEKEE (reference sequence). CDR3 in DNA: TGTGCCAGCAGCTTATCTTGGCTGGATTTATACAATGAGCAGTTCTTC. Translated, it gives CASSLSWLDLYNEQFF. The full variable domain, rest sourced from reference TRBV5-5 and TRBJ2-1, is DAGVTQSPTHLIKTRGQQVTLRCSPISGHKSVSWYQQVLGQGPQFIFQYYEKEERGRGNFPDRFSARQFPNYSSELNVNALLLGDSALYLCASSLSWLDLYNEQFFGPGTRLTVL.

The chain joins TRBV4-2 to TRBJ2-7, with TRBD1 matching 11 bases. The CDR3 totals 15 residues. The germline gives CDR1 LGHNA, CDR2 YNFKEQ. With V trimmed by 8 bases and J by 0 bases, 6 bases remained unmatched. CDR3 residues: CASGKGTGGSYEQYF. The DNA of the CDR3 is TGTGCCAGCGGTAAGGGGACAGGGGGCTCCTACGAGCAGTACTTC.

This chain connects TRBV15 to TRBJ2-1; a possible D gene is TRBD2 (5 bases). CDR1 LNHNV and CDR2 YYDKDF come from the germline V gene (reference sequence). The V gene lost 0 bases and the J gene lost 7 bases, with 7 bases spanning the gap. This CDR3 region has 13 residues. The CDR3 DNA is TGTGCCACCAGCAGAGATAGGAGGAATGAGCAGTTCTTC. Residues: CATSRDRRNEQFF.

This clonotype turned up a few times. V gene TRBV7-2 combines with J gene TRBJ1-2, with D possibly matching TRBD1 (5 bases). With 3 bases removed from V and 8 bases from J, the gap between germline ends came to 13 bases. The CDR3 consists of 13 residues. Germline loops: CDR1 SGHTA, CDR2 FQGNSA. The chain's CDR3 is CASSFGAADGYTF. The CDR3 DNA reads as TGTGCCAGCAGCTTCGGGGCAGCGGACGGCTACACCTTC.

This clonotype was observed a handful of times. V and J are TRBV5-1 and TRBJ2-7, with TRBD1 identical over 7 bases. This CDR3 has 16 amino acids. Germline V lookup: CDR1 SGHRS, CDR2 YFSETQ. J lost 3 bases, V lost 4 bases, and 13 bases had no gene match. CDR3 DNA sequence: TGCGCCAGCAGCAAAGACCGGGACAGCAATTTCTACGAGCAGTACTTC. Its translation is CASSKDRDSNFYEQYF.

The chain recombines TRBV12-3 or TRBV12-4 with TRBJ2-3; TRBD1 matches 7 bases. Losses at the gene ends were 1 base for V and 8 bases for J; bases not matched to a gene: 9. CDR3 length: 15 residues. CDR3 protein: CASSLVPGGRGTQYF. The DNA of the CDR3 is TGTGCCAGCAGTTTAGTACCAGGGGGACGTGGTACGCAGTATTTT.

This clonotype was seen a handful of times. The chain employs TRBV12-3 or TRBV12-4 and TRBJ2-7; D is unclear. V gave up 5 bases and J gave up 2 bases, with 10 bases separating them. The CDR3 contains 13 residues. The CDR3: CASSSQAAYEQYF. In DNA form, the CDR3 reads TGTGCCAGCAGTAGCCAGGCCGCCTACGAGCAGTACTTC.

The CDR3 coding sequence is TGTGCCAGCAGCCTGGGGGGTACAAGGTACAATGAGCAGTTCTTC. This gives the protein CASSLGGTRYNEQFF. This chain links TRBV7-3 with TRBJ2-1; D might be TRBD2 (6 bases). V lost 5 bases and J 4 bases, leaving 15 bases between the germline ends. In germline, CDR1 is SGHTA, CDR2 FQGTGA. There are 15 residues in the CDR3.

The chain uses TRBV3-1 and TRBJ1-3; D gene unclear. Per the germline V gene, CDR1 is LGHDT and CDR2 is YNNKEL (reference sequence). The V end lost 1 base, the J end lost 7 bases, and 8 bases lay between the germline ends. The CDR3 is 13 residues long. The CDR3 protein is CASSQGARNTIYF. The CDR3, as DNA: TGTGCCAGCAGCCAAGGAGCTCGGAACACCATATATTTT.

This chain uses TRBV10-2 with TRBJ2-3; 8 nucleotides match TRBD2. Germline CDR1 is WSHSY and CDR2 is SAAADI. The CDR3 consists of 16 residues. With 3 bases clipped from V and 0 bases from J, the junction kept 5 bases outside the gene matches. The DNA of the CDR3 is TGCGCCAGCAGTGATGGTGGCGGGGGGAGCACAGATACGCAGTATTTT. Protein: CASSDGGGGSTDTQYF.

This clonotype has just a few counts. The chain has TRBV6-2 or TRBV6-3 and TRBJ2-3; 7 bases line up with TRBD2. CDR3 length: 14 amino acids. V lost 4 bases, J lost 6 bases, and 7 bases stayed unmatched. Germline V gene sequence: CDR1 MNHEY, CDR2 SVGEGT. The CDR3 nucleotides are TGTGCCAGCAGTTCGACCGGGGGGTGGGATACGCAGTATTTT. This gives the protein CASSSTGGWDTQYF.

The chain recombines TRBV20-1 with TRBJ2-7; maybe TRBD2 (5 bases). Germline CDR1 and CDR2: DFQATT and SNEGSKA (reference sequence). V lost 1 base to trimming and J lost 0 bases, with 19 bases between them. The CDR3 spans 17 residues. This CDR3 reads CSARGNNERSSSYEQYF. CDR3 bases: TGCAGTGCTAGAGGAAATAACGAGCGGTCGAGCTCCTACGAGCAGTACTTC.

The CDR3 DNA reads TGTGCCAGCAGTTACGACTGGGGGAATTCACCCCTCCACTTT. Translation: CASSYDWGNSPLHF. This chain links TRBV6-5 with TRBJ1-6, with D possibly being TRBD1 (5 bases). In germline, CDR1 is MNHEY, CDR2 SVGAGI. Trimming left V 2 bases short and J 7 bases short, with 9 bases between. This CDR3 region has 14 residues.

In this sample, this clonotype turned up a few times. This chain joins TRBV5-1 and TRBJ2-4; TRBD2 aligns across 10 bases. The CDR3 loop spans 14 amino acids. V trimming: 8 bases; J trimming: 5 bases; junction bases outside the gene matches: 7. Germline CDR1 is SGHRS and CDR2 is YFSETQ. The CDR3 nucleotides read TGCGCCAGTTCTAGCGGGGGCGGGGAAAACATTCAGTACTTC. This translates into CASSSGGGENIQYF.

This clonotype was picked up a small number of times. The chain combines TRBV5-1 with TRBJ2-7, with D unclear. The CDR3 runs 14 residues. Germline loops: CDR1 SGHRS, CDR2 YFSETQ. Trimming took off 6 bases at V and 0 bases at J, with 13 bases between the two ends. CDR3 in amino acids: CASKTAGTSYEQYF. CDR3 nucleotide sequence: TGCGCCAGCAAAACCGCTGGCACCTCCTACGAGCAGTACTTC. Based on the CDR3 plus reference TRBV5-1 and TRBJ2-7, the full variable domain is KAGVTQTPRYLIKTRGQQVTLSCSPISGHRSVSWYQQTPGQGLQFLFEYFSETQRNKGNFPGRFSGRQFSNSRSEMNVSTLELGDSALYLCASKTAGTSYEQYFGPGTRLTVT.

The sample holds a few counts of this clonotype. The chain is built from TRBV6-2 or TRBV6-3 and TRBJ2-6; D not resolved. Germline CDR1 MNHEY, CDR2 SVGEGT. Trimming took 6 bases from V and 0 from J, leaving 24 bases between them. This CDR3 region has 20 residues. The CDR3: CASSLGYRRRPGSGANVLTF. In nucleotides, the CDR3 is TGTGCCAGCAGCCTCGGCTACCGGCGCAGACCTGGCTCTGGGGCCAACGTCCTGACTTTC.

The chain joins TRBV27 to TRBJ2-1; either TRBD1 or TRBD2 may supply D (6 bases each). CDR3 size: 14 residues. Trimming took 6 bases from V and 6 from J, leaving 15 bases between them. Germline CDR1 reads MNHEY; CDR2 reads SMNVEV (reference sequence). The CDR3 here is CASRWGASINEQFF. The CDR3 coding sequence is TGTGCCAGCAGATGGGGGGCTTCTATCAATGAGCAGTTCTTC.

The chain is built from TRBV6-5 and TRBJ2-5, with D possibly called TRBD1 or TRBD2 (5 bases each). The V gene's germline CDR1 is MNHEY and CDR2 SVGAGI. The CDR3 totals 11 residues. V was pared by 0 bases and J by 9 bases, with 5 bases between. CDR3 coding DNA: TGTGCCAGCAGTTACTCGGGGGCCCAGTACTTC. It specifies CASSYSGAQYF.

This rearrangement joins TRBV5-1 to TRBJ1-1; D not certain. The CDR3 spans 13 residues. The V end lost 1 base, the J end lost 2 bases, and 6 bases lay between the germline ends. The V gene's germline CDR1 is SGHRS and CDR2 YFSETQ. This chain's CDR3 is CASSLNTNTEAFF. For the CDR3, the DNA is TGCGCCAGCAGCTTGAACACTAACACTGAAGCTTTCTTT.

The CDR3 protein is CASSYRDPYYEQYF. CDR3 DNA sequence: TGTGCCAGTAGTTATCGGGACCCCTACTACGAGCAGTACTTC. This chain connects TRBV19 to TRBJ2-7; either TRBD1 or TRBD2 may supply D (5 bases each). This CDR3 region has 14 residues. Trimming took off 5 bases at V and 3 bases at J, with 14 bases between the two ends. From germline, CDR1 is LNHDA and CDR2 SQIVND (reference sequence). Complete variable domain (other parts from reference TRBV19 and TRBJ2-7): DGGITQSPKYLFRKEGQNVTLSCEQNLNHDAMYWYRQDPGQGLRLIYYSQIVNDFQKGDIAEGYSVSREKKESFPLTVTSAQKNPTAFYLCASSYRDPYYEQYFGPGTRLTVT.

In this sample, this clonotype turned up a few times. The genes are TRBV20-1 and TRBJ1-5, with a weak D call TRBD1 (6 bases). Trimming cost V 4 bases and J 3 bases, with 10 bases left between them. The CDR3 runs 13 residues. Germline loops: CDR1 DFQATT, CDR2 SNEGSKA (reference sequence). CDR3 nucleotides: TGCAGTGCTACTACAGGGATCAATCAGCCCCAGCATTTT. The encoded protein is CSATTGINQPQHF.

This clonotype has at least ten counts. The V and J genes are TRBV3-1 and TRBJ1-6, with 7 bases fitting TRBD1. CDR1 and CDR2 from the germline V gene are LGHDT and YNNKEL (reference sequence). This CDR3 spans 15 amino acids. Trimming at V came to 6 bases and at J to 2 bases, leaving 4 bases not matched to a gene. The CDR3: CASRATGAYNSPLHF. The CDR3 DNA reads TGTGCCAGCAGAGCAACAGGGGCCTATAATTCACCCCTCCACTTT.

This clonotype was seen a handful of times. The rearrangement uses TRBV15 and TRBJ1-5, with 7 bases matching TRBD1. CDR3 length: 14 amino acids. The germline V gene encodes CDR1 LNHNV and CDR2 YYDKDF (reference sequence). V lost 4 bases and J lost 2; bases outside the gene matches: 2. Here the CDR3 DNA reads TGTGCCACCAGCACCAGGGGGGGCAATCAGCCCCAGCATTTT. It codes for CATSTRGGNQPQHF.

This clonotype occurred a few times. The chain's CDR3 is CASSHGTLKYEDTQYF. Written as DNA, the CDR3 is TGCGCCAGCAGCCACGGGACACTCAAGTATGAAGATACGCAGTATTTT. This chain joins TRBV4-3 and TRBJ2-3, with D possibly matching TRBD1 (6 bases). Per the germline V gene, CDR1 is LGHNA and CDR2 is YSLEER. V dropped 3 bases and J dropped 5 bases, with 18 bases sitting between them. This CDR3 region has 16 residues.